One and the same sample provided the 19 T cell receptor beta chains below, sequenced in a study of molecular identifiers for immune sequencing clone quantification. TCRdb itself ran the PCR reads through MiXCR, one entry per CDR3 protein. This table holds some 650,000 distinct CDR3 sequences, 15% to 20% found once. Sequencing was performed on naive CD8+ T cells from blood, with Jurkat cell RNA spiked in. Subset reported: FACS-sorted CD8+CD4-CCR7+CD45RA+ naive T cells. The receptors originated from a human donor in good health. Some libraries in this study had Jurkat cell RNA spiked in.

The chain joins TRBV4-1 to TRBJ2-1, with 7 bases matching TRBD2. This CDR3 region has 19 residues. Trimming at V came to 0 bases and at J to 5 bases, leaving 16 bases not matched to a gene. Germline CDR1 reads MGHRA; CDR2 reads YSYEKL. CDR3 sequence reads: CASSQDAGRSTGWNNEQFF. CDR3 bases: TGCGCCAGCAGCCAAGATGCCGGGAGGAGTACTGGTTGGAACAATGAGCAGTTCTTC.

This clonotype came up a few times. This sequence joins TRBV27 and TRBJ1-4, with TRBD1 as a possible D gene (5 bases). Trimming took off 6 bases at V and 7 bases at J, with 15 bases between the two ends. This CDR3 contains 14 residues. The germline gives CDR1 MNHEY, CDR2 SMNVEV (reference sequence). CDR3 coding DNA: TGTGCCAGCAGACAGCGGGGCCGGAGTGAAAAACTGTTTTTT. Translating it yields CASRQRGRSEKLFF.

The table lists this clonotype with many counts. The chain employs TRBV20-1 and TRBJ1-1; D remains unclear. V lost 5 bases, J lost 0 bases, and 10 bases lay in between. This CDR3 spans 13 amino acids. Germline lookup yields CDR1 DFQATT and CDR2 SNEGSKA (reference sequence). CDR3 protein: CSAWTALNTEAFF. CDR3 nucleotide sequence: TGCAGTGCTTGGACGGCCTTGAACACTGAAGCTTTCTTT.

This clonotype came up many times. The J gene is TRBJ1-1, the V gene TRBV10-2, with unresolved D. Germline V gene data show CDR1 as WSHSY and CDR2 as SAAADI. The CDR3 is 15 residues long. Trimming removed 3 bases from V and 6 bases from J, with 17 bases in between. CDR3 in amino acids: CASSEPGINRSEAFF. In DNA, the CDR3 is TGCGCCAGCAGTGAACCAGGAATAAATAGATCTGAAGCTTTCTTT.

This clonotype was counted between two and nine times. J is TRBJ2-7 and V is TRBV4-3; tentative D call: TRBD1 (6 bases). This CDR3 has 16 amino acids. Germline values: CDR1 LGHNA, CDR2 YSLEER. Deletions cut 1 base from V and 1 base from J, with 14 bases between. The CDR3 region has the DNA TGCGCCAGCAGCCAAGCCCGGGCAGGGGCTTCCTACGAGCAGTACTTC. It encodes CASSQARAGASYEQYF.

As concerns this clonotype: The junction departs from germline at one end; a sequencing error may be responsible. J is TRBJ2-1 and V is TRBV28; 9 bases line up with TRBD2. Per the germline V gene, CDR1 is MDHEN and CDR2 is SYDVKM. This CDR3 has 15 amino acids. The CDR3 reads CASTIWGGGVNEQLF. CDR3 nucleotide sequence: TGTGCCAGCACCATTTGGGGCGGGGGGGTCAATGAGCAGCTCTTC.

Notes on this clonotype: This could be a read error, since a much larger clone is one nucleotide away. J is TRBJ1-1 and V is TRBV3-1; D not certain. V was trimmed by 5 bases and J by 4 bases, leaving 11 bases between them. Germline CDR1 is LGHDT and CDR2 is YNNKEL (reference sequence). The CDR3 totals 13 residues. The CDR3 loop reads CASSSQLVTEAFF. The CDR3 DNA reads as TGTGCCAGCAGCTCCCAATTAGTCACTGAAGCTTTCTTT.

This clonotype has ten or more counts. The CDR3 sequence: CASQEGQGAKMGNTIYF. The CDR3 DNA follows: TGTGCAAGCCAAGAGGGACAGGGGGCGAAAATGGGAAACACCATATATTTT. The chain recombines TRBV2 with TRBJ1-3; 12 bases map to TRBD1. Germline CDR1 reads SNHLY; CDR2 reads FYNNEI. The CDR3 loop spans 17 amino acids.

The rearrangement links TRBV2 to TRBJ1-6; D gene unclear. CDR3 length equals 16 residues. Germline V gene data show CDR1 as SNHLY and CDR2 as FYNNEI. Trimming took 5 bases from V and 0 from J, leaving 11 bases between them. The CDR3 spells CASSHDPSSYNSPLHF. CDR3 DNA sequence: TGTGCCAGCAGTCATGACCCGAGCTCCTATAATTCACCCCTCCACTTT. The whole variable domain, remainder taken from reference TRBV2 and TRBJ1-6, is EPEVTQTPSHQVTQMGQEVILRCVPISNHLYFYWYRQILGQKVEFLVSFYNNEISEKSEIFDDQFSVERPDGSNFTLKIRSTKLEDSAMYFCASSHDPSSYNSPLHFGNGTRLTVT.

This clonotype was seen many times. The chain joins TRBV5-4 to TRBJ2-1, with no clear D. Germline CDR1 and CDR2: SGHNT and YYREEE (reference sequence). V was trimmed by 2 bases and J by 7 bases, leaving 4 bases between them. There are 11 residues in the CDR3. The CDR3 here is CASSFQNEQFF. DNA for the CDR3: TGTGCCAGCAGCTTCCAAAATGAGCAGTTCTTC.

As concerns this clonotype: One end of the junction varies from germline; a read error may be responsible. The chain is built from TRBV14 and TRBJ2-7; 7 bases agree with TRBD1. Germline V gives CDR1 SGHDN, CDR2 FVKESK. The CDR3 loop spans 16 amino acids. CDR3 sequence reads: CAISQGGAGFPYEQYF. CDR3 DNA sequence: TGTGCCATCAGCCAAGGGGGCGCCGGGTTCCCCTACGAGCAGTACTTC. Full variable domain (outside the CDR3, taken from reference TRBV14 and TRBJ2-7): EAGVTQFPSHSVIEKGQTVTLRCDPISGHDNLYWYRRVMGKEIKFLLHFVKESKQDESGMPNNRFLAERTGGTYSTLKVQPAELEDSGVYFCAISQGGAGFPYEQYFGPGTRLTVT.

This clonotype has a count of ten or more. The CDR3 DNA follows: TGTGCCATCAGTGAGTCTCCCTACGAGCAGTACTTC. As protein: CAISESPYEQYF. This chain joins TRBV10-3 and TRBJ2-7; no firm D call. Germline loops: CDR1 ENHRY, CDR2 SYGVKD. V lost 0 bases and J 2 bases, leaving 2 bases between the germline ends. This CDR3 has 12 amino acids.

This clonotype showed up just once. A much larger clone lies one base from this, so it may be a read error. The chain couples TRBV4-3 to TRBJ2-3; D not certain. From germline, CDR1 is LGHNA and CDR2 YSLEER. CDR3 length: 14 amino acids. V was shortened by 4 bases and J by 10 bases, with 18 bases between the two germline ends. As DNA, the CDR3 is TGCGCCAGCAGCCTCGGACGAGGAGCGATGGCGCAGTATTTT. It translates to CASSLGRGAMAQYF.

V gene TRBV19 combines with J gene TRBJ1-1; perhaps TRBD1 as D (6 bases). The V gene lost 7 bases and the J gene lost 4 bases, with 16 bases spanning the gap. Looked up from germline, CDR1 is LNHDA and CDR2 is SQIVND (reference sequence). The CDR3 has 14 residues. The CDR3 sequence is CASTAGTTGTEAFF. The CDR3 DNA sequence: TGTGCCAGTACCGCCGGGACAACAGGCACTGAAGCTTTCTTT.

There are many counts of this clonotype. The V gene is TRBV6-2 or TRBV6-3, the J gene TRBJ1-2, with D tentatively TRBD1 (6 bases). Germline V CDR1 and CDR2: MNHEY, SVGEGT. V gave up 5 bases and J gave up 4 bases, with 8 bases separating them. The CDR3 contains 12 residues. CDR3 nucleotide sequence: TGTGCCAGCAGTATGGGGGCCTATGGCTACACCTTC. Its translation is CASSMGAYGYTF.

CDR3 region: CASSPDVGACGYTF. CDR3 sequence (DNA): TGTGCCAGTAGTCCCGACGTAGGGGCCTGTGGCTACACCTTC. The chain is built from TRBV19 and TRBJ1-2, with a possible D match to TRBD1 (5 bases). This CDR3 comprises 14 residues. V gave up 5 bases and J gave up 7 bases, with 17 bases separating them. CDR1 and CDR2 from the germline V gene are LNHDA and SQIVND (reference sequence).

In this sample, this clonotype turned up a few times. A read error may produce the germline difference seen at one junction end. This chain uses TRBV9 with TRBJ2-3; D is possibly TRBD2 (6 bases). Looked up from germline, CDR1 is SGDLS and CDR2 is YYNGEE. This CDR3 has 15 amino acids. CDR3 DNA sequence: TGTGCCAGCACCAGTGGTGCGGGGCTCACAGATACGCAGTGTTTT. Residues: CASTSGAGLTDTQCF.

This clonotype has only a few counts. The rearrangement links TRBV19 to TRBJ1-1; D not resolved. V dropped 3 bases and J dropped 4 bases, with 12 bases sitting between them. The germline V gene encodes CDR1 LNHDA and CDR2 SQIVND (reference sequence). The CDR3 is made up of 14 amino acids. CDR3 region: CASSIGRSPTEAFF. In DNA, the CDR3 is TGTGCCAGTAGTATCGGACGGAGTCCCACTGAAGCTTTCTTT.

As for this clonotype: With a much larger clone just one base away, this may be a read error. This sequence joins TRBV7-2 and TRBJ2-3; D gene uncertain. The V gene lost 1 base and the J gene lost 2 bases, with 7 bases spanning the gap. This CDR3 contains 14 residues. Per the germline V gene, CDR1 is SGHTA and CDR2 is FQGNSA. The CDR3 spells CTSSLGSTTDTQYF. CDR3 sequence (DNA): TGTACCAGCAGCTTAGGGTCAACCACAGATACGCAGTATTTT.